This TCR beta chain was documented in a study of cytomegalovirus exposure and HLA in healthy donors. Primers included in the PCR were 60 Vbeta and 13 Jbeta primers. TCRdb's table, derived via immunoSEQ multiplex PCR, lists solely in-frame clones and lacks some. This sample has 150,000 to 200,000 clones, with over 70% found just once. This clone showed up just a few times. The CDR3 is 17 residues long. V gene TRBV1 combines with J gene TRBJ1-6; the table calls TRBD1, which could not be checked here. TRBV1 is assigned pseudogene status. The receptor was isolated from a man aged 40-55 years in good health and CMV-seronegative. Material: PBMCs. The CDR3 reads CTSSQTAIRDSNSPLHF. The DNA for the CDR3 is TGCACCAGCAGCCAGACCGCGATCCGGGACAGTAATTCACCCCTCCACTTT.